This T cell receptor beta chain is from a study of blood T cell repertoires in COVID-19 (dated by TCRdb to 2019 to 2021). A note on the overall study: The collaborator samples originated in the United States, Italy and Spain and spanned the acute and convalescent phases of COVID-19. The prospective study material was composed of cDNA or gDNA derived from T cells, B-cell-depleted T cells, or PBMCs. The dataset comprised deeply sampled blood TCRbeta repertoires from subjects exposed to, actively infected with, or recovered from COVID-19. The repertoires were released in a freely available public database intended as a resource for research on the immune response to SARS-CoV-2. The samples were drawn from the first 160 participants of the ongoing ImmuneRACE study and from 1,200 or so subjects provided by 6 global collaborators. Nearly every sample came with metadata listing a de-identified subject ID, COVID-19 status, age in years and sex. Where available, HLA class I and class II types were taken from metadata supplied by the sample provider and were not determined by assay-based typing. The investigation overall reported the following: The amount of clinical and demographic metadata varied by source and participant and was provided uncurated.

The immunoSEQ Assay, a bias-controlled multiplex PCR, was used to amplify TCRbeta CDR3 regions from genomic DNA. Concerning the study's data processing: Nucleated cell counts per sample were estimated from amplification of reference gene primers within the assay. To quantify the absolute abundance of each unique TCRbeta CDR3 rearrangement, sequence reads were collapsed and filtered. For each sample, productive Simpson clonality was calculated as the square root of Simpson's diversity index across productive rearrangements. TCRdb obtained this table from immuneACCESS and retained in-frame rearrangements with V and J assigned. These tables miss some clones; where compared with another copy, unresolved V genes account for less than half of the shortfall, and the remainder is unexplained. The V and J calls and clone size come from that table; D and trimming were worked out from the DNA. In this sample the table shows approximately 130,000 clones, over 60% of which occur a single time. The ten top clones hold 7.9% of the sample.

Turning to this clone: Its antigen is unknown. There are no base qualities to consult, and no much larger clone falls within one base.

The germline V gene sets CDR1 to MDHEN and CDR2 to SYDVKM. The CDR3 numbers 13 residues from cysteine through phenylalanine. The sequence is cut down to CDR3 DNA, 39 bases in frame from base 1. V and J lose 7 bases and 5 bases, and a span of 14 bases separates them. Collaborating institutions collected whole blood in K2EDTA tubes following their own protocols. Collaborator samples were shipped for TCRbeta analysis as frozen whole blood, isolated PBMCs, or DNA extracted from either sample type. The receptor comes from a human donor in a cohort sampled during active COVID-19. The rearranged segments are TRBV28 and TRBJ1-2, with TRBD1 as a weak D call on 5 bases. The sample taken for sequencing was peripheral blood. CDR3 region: CASTLGQRYGYTF. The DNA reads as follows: TGTGCCAGCACCTTGGGGCAGAGGTATGGCTACACCTTC.